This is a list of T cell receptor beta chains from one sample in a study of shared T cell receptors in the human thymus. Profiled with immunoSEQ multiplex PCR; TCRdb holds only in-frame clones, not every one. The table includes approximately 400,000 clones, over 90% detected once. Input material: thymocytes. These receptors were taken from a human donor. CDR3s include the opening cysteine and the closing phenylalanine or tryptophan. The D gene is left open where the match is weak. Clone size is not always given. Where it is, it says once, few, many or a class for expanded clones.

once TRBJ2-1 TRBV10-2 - CASSLVTPGDEQFF TGCGCCAGCAGTTTAGTCACGCCGGGGGATGAGCAGTTCTTC
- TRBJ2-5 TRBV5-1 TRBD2 CASSPDPQREVLGKTQYF TGCGCCAGCAGCCCGGACCCCCAGCGGGAGGTTTTGGGAAAGACCCAGTACTTC
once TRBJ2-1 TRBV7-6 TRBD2 CASSFLLAGVYNEQFF TGTGCCAGCAGCTTCCTACTAGCGGGAGTGTACAATGAGCAGTTCTTC
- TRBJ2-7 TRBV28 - CASSFRLDSYEYEQYF TGTGCCAGCAGTTTTCGACTCGACTCCTATGAGTACGAGCAGTACTTC
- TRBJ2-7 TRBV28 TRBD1 CASSPQGQGMRSYEQYF TGTGCCAGCAGTCCGCAAGGACAGGGGATGAGGTCCTACGAGCAGTACTTC
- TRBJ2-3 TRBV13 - CASSFPRPGIPPGDTQYF TGTGCCAGCAGCTTCCCGCGTCCGGGGATACCCCCAGGGGATACGCAGTATTTT
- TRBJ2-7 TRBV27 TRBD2 CASRTGTSGYEQYF TGTGCCAGCAGAACCGGGACTAGCGGTTACGAGCAGTACTTC
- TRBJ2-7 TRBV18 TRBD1 CASSPRQGWDEQYF TGTGCCAGCTCTCCTCGACAGGGATGGGACGAGCAGTACTTC
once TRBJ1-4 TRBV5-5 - CASSPPRTDYNEKLFF TGTGCCAGCAGCCCCCCTCGGACTGACTATAATGAAAAACTGTTTTTT
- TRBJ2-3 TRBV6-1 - CASSPGTPSTDTQYF TGTGCCAGCAGTCCAGGGACTCCTAGCACAGATACGCAGTATTTT
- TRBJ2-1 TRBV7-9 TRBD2 CASSSGTSNGLDEQFF TGTGCCAGCAGTTCCGGGACTAGTAATGGACTGGATGAGCAGTTCTTC
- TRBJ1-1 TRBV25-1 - CASSEYGQLLNEAFF TGTGCCAGCAGTGAATATGGGCAGCTACTCAATGAAGCTTTCTTT
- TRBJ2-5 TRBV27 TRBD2 CASSTPPGASGGTETQYF TGTGCCAGCAGTACCCCCCCCGGAGCTAGCGGCGGAACAGAGACCCAGTACTTC
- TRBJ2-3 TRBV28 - CASSFAWTDTQYF TGTGCCAGCAGTTTTGCCTGGACGGATACGCAGTATTTT
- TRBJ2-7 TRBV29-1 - CSVGAAPSYEQYF TGCAGCGTTGGGGCGGCTCCCTCCTACGAGCAGTACTTC
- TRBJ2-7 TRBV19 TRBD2 CASTPNGRRESYEQYF TGTGCCAGTACTCCCAATGGGAGGCGGGAGTCCTACGAGCAGTACTTC
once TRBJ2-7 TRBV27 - CASSLRQALYEQYF TGTGCCAGCAGTCTACGACAGGCCCTCTACGAGCAGTACTTC
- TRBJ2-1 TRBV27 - CASSLYRANEQFF TGTGCCAGCAGTTTATACAGGGCAAATGAGCAGTTCTTC
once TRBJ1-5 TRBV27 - CASSFSRNSNQPQHF TGTGCCAGCAGTTTCTCCAGGAATAGCAATCAGCCCCAGCATTTT
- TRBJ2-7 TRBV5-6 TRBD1 CASSWRDRGEQYF TGTGCCAGCAGCTGGAGGGACAGGGGGGAGCAGTACTTC
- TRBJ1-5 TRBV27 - CASSLGLWNQPQHF TGTGCCAGCAGTTTAGGTCTGTGGAATCAGCCCCAGCATTTT
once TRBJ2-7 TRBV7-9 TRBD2 CASSAGLAGGEQYF TGTGCCAGCAGCGCAGGACTAGCGGGAGGCGAGCAGTACTTC
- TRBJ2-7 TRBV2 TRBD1 CASTPWDRDYEQYF TGTGCCAGCACCCCCTGGGACAGGGATTACGAGCAGTACTTC
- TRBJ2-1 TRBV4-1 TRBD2 CASSQGGVAGEHNEQFF TGCGCCAGCAGCCAAGGGGGCGTAGCGGGAGAGCACAATGAGCAGTTCTTC
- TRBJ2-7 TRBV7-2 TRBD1 CASSVPGQGSYEQYF TGTGCCAGCAGCGTACCGGGACAGGGTTCCTACGAGCAGTACTTC
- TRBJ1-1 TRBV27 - CASTGQNTEAFF TGTGCCAGCACAGGTCAGAACACTGAAGCTTTCTTT
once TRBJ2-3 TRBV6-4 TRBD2 CASSRGAGDRTDTQYF TGTGCCAGCAGCCGCGGGGCGGGGGACCGCACAGATACGCAGTATTTT
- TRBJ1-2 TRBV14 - CASSPISPVRVNYGYTF TGTGCCAGCAGCCCCATCAGTCCGGTGAGGGTTAACTATGGCTACACCTTC
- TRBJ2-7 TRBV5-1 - CASSPGTYEQYF TGCGCCAGCAGCCCCGGGACTTACGAGCAGTACTTC
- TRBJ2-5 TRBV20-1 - CSALPSQTQYF TGCAGTGCTCTCCCCTCCCAGACCCAGTACTTC
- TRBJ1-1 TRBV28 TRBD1 CASSLSGVGDSQKLNTEAFF TGTGCCAGCAGTTTATCAGGGGTGGGGGACAGCCAAAAACTGAACACTGAAGCTTTCTTT
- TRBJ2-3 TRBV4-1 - CASSPLEADTQYF TGCGCCAGCAGCCCATTAGAGGCAGATACGCAGTATTTT
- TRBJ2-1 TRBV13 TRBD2 CASSLVRGRATYNEQFF TGTGCCAGCAGCTTAGTACGAGGGAGGGCCACCTACAATGAGCAGTTCTTC
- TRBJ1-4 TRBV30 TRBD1 CAWRLTGGDEKLFF TGTGCCTGGAGACTGACAGGGGGCGACGAAAAACTGTTTTTT
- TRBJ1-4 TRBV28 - CASSLFTREALFTNEKLFF TGTGCCAGCAGTTTATTTACCCGGGAAGCCCTTTTTACTAATGAAAAACTGTTTTTT
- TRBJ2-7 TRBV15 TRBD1 CATSPRDRVDEQYF TGTGCCACCAGCCCCCGGGACAGGGTCGACGAGCAGTACTTC
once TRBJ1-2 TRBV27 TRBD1 CASIPLPMTGRYGYTF TGTGCCAGCATACCTTTACCTATGACAGGGAGGTATGGCTACACCTTC
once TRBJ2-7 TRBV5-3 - CARSSLKDEQYF TGTGCCAGAAGCTCCCTAAAGGACGAGCAGTACTTC
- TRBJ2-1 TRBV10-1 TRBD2 CASSDRREEDNEQFF TGCGCCAGCAGTGATCGGCGGGAGGAGGACAATGAGCAGTTCTTC
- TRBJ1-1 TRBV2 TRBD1 CASGRTGSEAFF TGTGCCAGCGGCAGGACAGGGTCTGAAGCTTTCTTT
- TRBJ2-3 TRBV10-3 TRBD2 CAFSSSGSTDTQYF TGTGCCTTCAGTTCTAGCGGGAGCACAGATACGCAGTATTTT
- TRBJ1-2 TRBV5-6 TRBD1 CASRLDRNYGYTF TGTGCCAGCAGATTGGACAGGAACTATGGCTACACCTTC
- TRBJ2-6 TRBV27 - CASSLGPTPPGANVLTF TGTGCCAGCAGCTTGGGGCCTACCCCTCCTGGGGCCAACGTCCTGACTTTC
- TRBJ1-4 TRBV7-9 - CASSSVTGWDNEKLFF TGTGCCAGCAGCTCAGTGACAGGATGGGATAATGAAAAACTGTTTTTT
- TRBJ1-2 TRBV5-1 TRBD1 CASSLEHRDRGHSDDGYTF TGCGCCAGCAGCTTGGAGCACCGGGACAGGGGGCATTCCGACGATGGCTACACCTTC
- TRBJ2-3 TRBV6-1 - CASSLSTDTQYF TGTGCCAGCAGTCTTAGCACAGATACGCAGTATTTT
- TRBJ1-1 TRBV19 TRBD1 CATQSHRGHNTEAFF TGTGCCACCCAAAGCCACAGGGGGCACAACACTGAAGCTTTCTTT
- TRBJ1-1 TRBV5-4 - CASTRLVENTEAFF TGTGCCAGCACCCGATTGGTAGAGAACACTGAAGCTTTCTTT
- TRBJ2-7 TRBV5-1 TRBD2 CASSLTWDSGGASGRVPSYEQYF TGCGCCAGCAGCTTAACTTGGGACAGTGGAGGGGCTAGCGGGAGGGTCCCCTCCTACGAGCAGTACTTC
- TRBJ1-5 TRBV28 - CASSLAGASNQPQHF TGTGCCAGCAGCCTAGCAGGGGCAAGCAATCAGCCCCAGCATTTT
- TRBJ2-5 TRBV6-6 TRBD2 CASSSTGLAGEETQYF TGTGCCAGCAGTTCTACGGGACTAGCGGGAGAGGAGACCCAGTACTTC
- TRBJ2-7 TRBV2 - CASSSHPRDGPYEQYF TGTGCCAGCAGTAGCCATCCACGGGACGGCCCCTACGAGCAGTACTTC
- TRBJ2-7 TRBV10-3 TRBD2 CAISESWAGDKDYEQYF TGTGCCATCAGTGAGTCCTGGGCGGGAGATAAGGACTACGAGCAGTACTTC